Shown below are 23 T cell receptor beta chains from a single sample sequenced in a study of OX40 agonist ivuxolimab in advanced cancers. Generated by immunoSEQ multiplex PCR, the TCRdb table keeps only in-frame clones and is missing some. The sample has fewer than 90,000 clones, 85% to 90% seen once. This specimen was CD4+ or CD8+ T cells sorted from blood, taken in a trial of the OX40 agonist ivuxolimab. These receptors were obtained from an adult with an advanced solid tumor such as melanoma, head and neck, liver or kidney cancer.

This clone was recorded only once. The genes are TRBV18 and TRBJ1-1, with a possible D match to TRBD1 (5 bases). Trimming cost V 6 bases and J 0 bases, with 8 bases left between them. Germline V gene data show CDR1 as KGHSH and CDR2 as LQKENI. CDR3 length: 13 residues. CDR3 amino acids: CASSQGVNTEAFF. CDR3 sequence (DNA): TGTGCCAGCTCCCAAGGGGTGAACACTGAAGCTTTCTTT.

In this sample, this clone turned up once. The chain is built from TRBV27 and TRBJ2-2, with a weak D call TRBD1 (6 bases). V was trimmed by 2 bases and J by 4 bases, leaving 11 bases between them. The CDR3 has 15 amino acids. Germline CDR1 is MNHEY and CDR2 is SMNVEV (reference sequence). The CDR3: CASSLDRISTGELFF. Written as DNA, the CDR3 is TGTGCCAGCAGTTTAGACAGGATAAGCACCGGGGAGCTGTTTTTT.

This clone showed up just once. Here the CDR3 reads CASSLGTSGGLSYEQYF. For the CDR3, the DNA is TGCGCCAGCAGCCTCGGGACTAGCGGGGGGCTATCCTACGAGCAGTACTTC. J is TRBJ2-7 and V is TRBV5-1; 15 bases line up with TRBD2. Germline-derived CDR1 and CDR2 are SGHRS and YFSETQ. The CDR3 is 17 residues long. Trimming took 4 bases from V and 1 from J; bases not matched to a gene: 6.

This sequence joins TRBV6-5 and TRBJ1-5, with D uncertain. The V gene's germline CDR1 is MNHEY and CDR2 SVGAGI. V lost 0 bases, J lost 11 bases, and 14 bases lay in between. The CDR3 extends over 14 amino acids. CDR3 sequence reads: CASSYSSSLTSQHF. The DNA of the CDR3 is TGTGCCAGCAGTTACTCGTCCAGCTTAACGTCCCAGCATTTT.

This clone was found once. At one end the junction does not follow the germline gene, possibly because of a read error. This sequence joins TRBV2 and TRBJ1-2; 7 bases match TRBD1. Germline-derived CDR1 and CDR2 are SNHLY and FYNNEI. The CDR3 is made up of 13 amino acids. CDR3 sequence reads: CASTSAGTAPRSF. CDR3 DNA: TGTGCCAGCACCTCTGCGGGGACAGCCCCAAGGAGTTTC.

The chain couples TRBV5-6 to TRBJ1-2; 8 nucleotides match TRBD1. Germline CDR1 and CDR2: SGHDT and YYEEEE. CDR3 length: 15 amino acids. J gave up 3 bases and V 2 bases, and 6 bases lay outside the gene matches. CDR3: CASSFQGQAYYGYTF. CDR3 nucleotides: TGTGCCAGCAGCTTTCAGGGACAGGCGTACTATGGCTACACCTTC.

The chain combines TRBV7-2 with TRBJ1-5; tentative D call: TRBD1 (6 bases). With 1 base removed from V and 6 bases from J, the gap between germline ends came to 13 bases. This CDR3 is 15 amino acids long. Germline lookup yields CDR1 SGHTA and CDR2 FQGNSA. CDR3 sequence: CASSLETGSRQPQHF. CDR3 nucleotides: TGTGCCAGCAGCTTAGAGACAGGCTCTCGTCAGCCCCAGCATTTT.

The chain couples TRBV7-2 to TRBJ2-7; D possibly corresponds to TRBD1 (5 bases). The germline V and J ends were trimmed by 5 bases and 3 bases, with 17 bases remaining between them. CDR1 SGHTA and CDR2 FQGNSA come from the germline V gene. The CDR3 has 15 residues. CDR3 region: CASSETKGPGYEQYF. For the CDR3, the DNA is TGTGCCAGCAGCGAAACTAAGGGGCCAGGCTACGAGCAGTACTTC.

CDR3 amino acids: CASSQGGSPDLNEQFF. DNA for the CDR3: TGTGCCAGCAGCCAAGGTGGTAGCCCGGACCTTAATGAGCAGTTCTTC. J is TRBJ2-1 and V is TRBV14; no clear D gene. Germline V gene lookup returns CDR1 SGHDN and CDR2 FVKESK. The germline V and J ends were trimmed by 1 base and 7 bases, with 17 bases remaining between them. There are 16 residues in the CDR3. The entire variable domain, with the rest obtained from reference TRBV14 and TRBJ2-1, is as follows: EAGVTQFPSHSVIEKGQTVTLRCDPISGHDNLYWYRRVMGKEIKFLLHFVKESKQDESGMPNNRFLAERTGGTYSTLKVQPAELEDSGVYFCASSQGGSPDLNEQFFGPGTRLTVL.

This chain uses TRBV4-2 with TRBJ2-5, with D possibly matching TRBD1 (5 bases). This CDR3 is built from 14 residues. Germline V gene lookup returns CDR1 LGHNA and CDR2 YNFKEQ. V was shortened by 4 bases and J by 5 bases, with 14 bases between the two germline ends. CDR3 coding DNA: TGTGCCAGCAGCCCTATGGTGGGGCAGGAGACCCAGTACTTC. Protein product: CASSPMVGQETQYF.

V usage is TRBV7-9 and J usage is TRBJ2-1, with D possibly being TRBD1 (5 bases). Trimming took 0 bases from V and 4 from J, leaving 13 bases between them. The CDR3 totals 16 residues. Germline V gives CDR1 SEHNR, CDR2 FQNEAQ (reference sequence). The CDR3 region is CASSLAASRDYNEQFF. CDR3 coding DNA: TGTGCCAGCAGCTTAGCGGCGAGCAGGGATTACAATGAGCAGTTCTTC.

The rearrangement joins TRBV28 to TRBJ1-5; 12 bases are a match to TRBD1. V dropped 7 bases and J dropped 9; count of bases not matched to a gene: 19. Germline CDR1 is MDHEN and CDR2 is SYDVKM. The CDR3 loop spans 18 amino acids. The CDR3 bases are TGTGCCAGCACGGAAGCGGGACAGGGGGCGACTAAATTTCGGCCCCAGCATTTT. It encodes CASTEAGQGATKFRPQHF.

This clone was recorded a few times. The CDR3 here is CASSLVVGEDNYGYTF. The CDR3 DNA follows: TGTGCCAGCAGCTTAGTGGTAGGGGAGGATAACTATGGCTACACCTTC. The rearrangement joins TRBV11-2 to TRBJ1-2, with D possibly TRBD1 on 5 matching bases. CDR3 length: 16 amino acids. Per the germline V gene, CDR1 is SGHAT and CDR2 is FQNNGV. V was trimmed by 1 base and J by 1 base, leaving 13 bases between them.

The genes are TRBV11-2 and TRBJ2-1; unclear D gene. The CDR3 covers 12 residues. CDR1 is SGHAT, CDR2 FQNNGV, per germline. Trimming stripped 1 base from V and 9 bases from J, with 7 bases between. The CDR3 DNA reads TGTGCCAGCAGCTTAGGTCTCACTGAGCAGTTCTTC. Translated: CASSLGLTEQFF.

The V call is TRBV7-8, the J call TRBJ2-2, with D possibly matching TRBD1 (6 bases). Germline V gene sequence: CDR1 SGHVS, CDR2 FQNEAQ. The CDR3 is made up of 17 amino acids. V dropped 1 base and J dropped 4 bases, with 16 bases sitting between them. CDR3 bases: TGTGCCAGCAGCTTAGACCAAGGGGGACGGGTCACCGGGGAGCTGTTTTTT. This gives the protein CASSLDQGGRVTGELFF.

CDR3 nucleotide sequence: TGTGCCAGTAGGCGTGAGCAGTTCTTC. Translating it yields CASRREQFF. The gene calls are TRBV19 and TRBJ2-1; D is uncertain. The CDR3 spans 9 residues. V was shortened by 6 bases and J by 9 bases, with 3 bases between the two germline ends. Germline lookup yields CDR1 LNHDA and CDR2 SQIVND (reference sequence). Full variable domain (rest looked up from reference TRBV19 and TRBJ2-1): DGGITQSPKYLFRKEGQNVTLSCEQNLNHDAMYWYRQDPGQGLRLIYYSQIVNDFQKGDIAEGYSVSREKKESFPLTVTSAQKNPTAFYLCASRREQFFGPGTRLTVL.

This chain links TRBV25-1 with TRBJ2-7; D is ambiguous. Trimming removed 2 bases at V and 2 bases at J, with 7 bases between. CDR3 size: 13 residues. CDR1 is MGHDK, CDR2 SYGVNS, per germline. In DNA form, the CDR3 reads TGTGCCAGCAGTGAACCGATCCCCTACGAGCAGTACTTC. Translated, it gives CASSEPIPYEQYF.

This rearrangement joins TRBV5-1 to TRBJ2-7; D is ambiguous. CDR1 SGHRS and CDR2 YFSETQ come from the germline V gene. V was pared by 3 bases and J by 3 bases, with 7 bases between. There are 12 residues in the CDR3. CDR3: CASSSDFYEQYF. CDR3 nucleotides: TGCGCCAGCAGCTCAGATTTCTACGAGCAGTACTTC.

The chain carries TRBV28 and TRBJ1-2; D possibly corresponds to TRBD1 (5 bases). There are 12 residues in the CDR3. V lost 5 bases and J lost 8, with 12 bases in between. CDR1 MDHEN and CDR2 SYDVKM come from the germline V gene. CDR3 in amino acids: CASSRLGGGYTF. For the CDR3, the DNA is TGTGCCAGCAGTCGATTGGGGGGAGGCTACACCTTC.

This chain joins TRBV6-6 and TRBJ2-7, with 8 bases lining up with TRBD1. Germline-derived CDR1 and CDR2 are MNHNY and SVGAGI (reference sequence). V trimming: 10 bases; J trimming: 1 base; junction bases outside the gene matches: 6. The CDR3 covers 13 residues. As DNA, the CDR3 is TGTGCCACCGGGACAGGAAGGTCCTACGAGCAGTACGTC. Amino acids: CATGTGRSYEQYV.

This rearrangement joins TRBV7-2 to TRBJ1-2, with a tentative D call TRBD1 (6 bases). V gave up 4 bases and J gave up 4 bases, with 16 bases separating them. This CDR3 is built from 15 residues. CDR1 is SGHTA and CDR2 is FQGNSA in the germline V gene. Here the CDR3 reads CASSSGEGRVYGYTF. DNA of the CDR3: TGTGCCAGCAGCTCAGGGGAGGGAAGAGTCTATGGCTACACCTTC.

J is TRBJ2-2 and V is TRBV11-1, with 9 nucleotides matching TRBD1. CDR1 is SGHAT and CDR2 is FQDESV in the germline V gene (reference sequence). This CDR3 comprises 14 residues. After removal of 3 bases from V and 5 bases from J, the junction contained 1 base not matched to a gene. CDR3 in DNA: TGTGCCAGCAGCTTGGGACAGGGAACCGGGGAGCTGTTTTTT. The encoded protein is CASSLGQGTGELFF.

V usage is TRBV7-2 and J usage is TRBJ1-6; the D gene is possibly TRBD1 (5 bases). Per the germline V gene, CDR1 is SGHTA and CDR2 is FQGNSA. This CDR3 contains 14 residues. Trimming took off 5 bases at V and 10 bases at J, with 15 bases between the two ends. CDR3 amino acids: CASSPDSLRSPLHF. The CDR3 DNA follows: TGTGCCAGCAGCCCAGACAGTTTGCGGTCACCCCTCCACTTT.